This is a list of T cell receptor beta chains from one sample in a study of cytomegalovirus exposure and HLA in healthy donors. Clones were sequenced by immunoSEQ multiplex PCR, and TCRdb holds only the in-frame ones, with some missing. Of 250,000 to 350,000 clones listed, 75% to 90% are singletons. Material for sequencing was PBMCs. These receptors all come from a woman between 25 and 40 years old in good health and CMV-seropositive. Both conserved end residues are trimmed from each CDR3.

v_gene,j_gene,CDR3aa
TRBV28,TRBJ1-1,ASSPLGTVNTEAF
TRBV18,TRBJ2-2,ASSLRLDQNTGELF
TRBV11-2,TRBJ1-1,ASSGGARAHTEAF
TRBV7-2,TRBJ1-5,ASSSRTGFNQPQH
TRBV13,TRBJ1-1,ASSTRDRGISEAF
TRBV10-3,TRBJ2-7,AISEPDRGLAYEQY
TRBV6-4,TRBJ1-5,ASSDSRMCNQPQH
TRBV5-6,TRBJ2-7,ASSGAASGSIRANYEQY
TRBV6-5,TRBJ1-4,ASSLGSPNEKLF
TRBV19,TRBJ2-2,ASSRASGGSNTGELF
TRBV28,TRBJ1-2,ASSLEQGRGYT
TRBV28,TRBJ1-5,ASTVAGGGNQPQH
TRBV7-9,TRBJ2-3,ASSSTSIPDTQY
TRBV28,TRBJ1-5,ASSDRVQPQH
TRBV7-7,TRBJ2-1,ASSHMRGNEQF